A selection of T cell receptor beta chains follows, all from one sample in a study of T cell changes during pregnancy in multiple sclerosis. The assay was immunoSEQ multiplex PCR, and TCRdb's table has in-frame clones only and misses some. The sample yields about 51,000 clones, about 92% seen once. This material consisted of peripheral blood, taken in the second trimester of pregnancy. Receptors were obtained from a female donor with multiple sclerosis, enrolled in a pregnancy study. The CDR3 runs from the conserved cysteine through the conserved F or W. D genes are given only for firm matches.

v_call	d_call	cdr3_aa
TRBV2	TRBD1	CASSRTQGADGYTF
TRBV10-2	-	CASSEEIMNTEAFF
TRBV6-5	TRBD1	CASSYSTTQGDNEQFF
TRBV7-9	TRBD1	CASSLVGQGSTGELFF
TRBV30	-	CAWSASTDTQYF
TRBV9	-	CASSHGGSNEQYF
TRBV4-2	-	CASSPRRLGDYEQYF
TRBV10-3	TRBD1	CAISGTGTGKLDEQFF
TRBV5-4	TRBD2	CASSRTSGRGNTGELFF
TRBV19	-	CASSLAGTPTQYF
TRBV7-9	-	CASSLEISGGREWWAQYF
TRBV6-4	-	CASSVTGFTGELFF
TRBV25-1	TRBD2	CASSGGLAGSSYNEQFF
TRBV4-3	TRBD1	CASSRETGREQFF
TRBV30	TRBD1	CAWNPGQGAGNEQFF
TRBV6-1	TRBD2	CASDRTSGLRTQYF
TRBV5-1	-	CASSLDYSNYEQYF
TRBV4-3	TRBD1	CASSRDRENYNEQFF
TRBV27	-	CASSLFKGRVTKAFF
TRBV27	TRBD2	CASSRTSGRKNEQFF
TRBV18	TRBD2	CASSPFKAKAGGSDTQYF
TRBV27	TRBD1	CASTSGDSYNEQFF
TRBV29-1	-	CSDATGMAYGYTF
TRBV28	-	CASLDRGVSLDEQFF
TRBV27	TRBD2	CASSLGGGVYEQYF
TRBV29-1	-	CSAVKLSASYEQYF
TRBV7-2	-	CASSTQGRGSYNEQFF
TRBV29-1	-	CSVVDPFSKNIQYF
TRBV7-6	TRBD2	CASSPLAGGSYEQYF
TRBV15	TRBD2	CATSRAAAGGPRFYEQYF
TRBV7-6	TRBD2	CASSLDGRYEQYF
TRBV10-3	-	CAISGPGDYEQYF
TRBV28	-	CASTRPGYGYTF
TRBV19	-	CASSMDMKNTEAFF
TRBV19	-	CASQLGGLGPNTEAFF
TRBV4-1	TRBD2	CASRSPGGNEQYF
TRBV10-3	-	CAIRDFYNEQFF
TRBV10-1	-	CASRASSGRGGYEQYF
TRBV10-3	TRBD2	CAISPLAGVDEQFF
TRBV7-2	TRBD2	CASSSQGRAGETQYF
TRBV2	TRBD1	CASSVTSGQGIDTQYF
TRBV13	TRBD2	CASSLWGRARETQYF
TRBV30	-	CAWWGRQFYEQYF
TRBV19	-	CASSIRQSNEKLFF
TRBV27	-	CASMPYLRDPTDTQYF
TRBV11-2	TRBD2	CASTDPGLGAREQFF
TRBV9	-	CASSVESGSGNEQFF
TRBV6-1	-	CASRDDTYTEAFF
TRBV12-5	TRBD1	CASGFPRDSLLGYTF
TRBV5-1	-	CASSPTWRLSDGYTF
TRBV4-3	TRBD2	CASSQGLAGGPYEQYF
TRBV19	TRBD1	CASGQGNYNEQFF
TRBV6-5	-	CASSRTRGSGETQYF
TRBV6-6	-	CASSYSIQGMAGELFF
TRBV7-2	TRBD2	CASSLQRTSGYEQYF
TRBV28	TRBD2	CASKRLAGAGELFF
TRBV7-9	TRBD1	CASSLGQGPTQETQYF
TRBV7-6	-	CASSLETGLPYEQYF
TRBV28	TRBD1	CASRNTGGTEAFF
TRBV9	TRBD1	CASSVDRGGNTIYF